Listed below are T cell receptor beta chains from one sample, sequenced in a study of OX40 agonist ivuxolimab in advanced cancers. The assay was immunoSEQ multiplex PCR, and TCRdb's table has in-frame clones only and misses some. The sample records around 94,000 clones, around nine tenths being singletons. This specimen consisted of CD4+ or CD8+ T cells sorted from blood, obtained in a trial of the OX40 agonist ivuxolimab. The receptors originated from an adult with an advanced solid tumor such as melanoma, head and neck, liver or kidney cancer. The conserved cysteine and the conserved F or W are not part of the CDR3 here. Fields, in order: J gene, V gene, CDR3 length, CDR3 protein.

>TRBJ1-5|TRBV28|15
ASSPRGRGSSNQPQH
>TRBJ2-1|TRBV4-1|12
ASSQAPQNVEQF
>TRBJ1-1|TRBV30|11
AWRRQGNTEAF
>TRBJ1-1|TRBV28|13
ASTLTGTLNTEAF
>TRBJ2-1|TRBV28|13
ASSPSGESYNEQF
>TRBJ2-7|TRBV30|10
AWSLGSYEQY
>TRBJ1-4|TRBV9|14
ASSVGGGLAGEKLF
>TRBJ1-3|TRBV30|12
AWSPGWAGNTIY
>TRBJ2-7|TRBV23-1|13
ASSVTSGGPYEQY
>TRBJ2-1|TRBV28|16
ASSSPLGRDLVINEQF
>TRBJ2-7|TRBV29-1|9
SAGTSGRQY
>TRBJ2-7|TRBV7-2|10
ASSSLAGEQY
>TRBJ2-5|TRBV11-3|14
ASSYRLAGGKETQY
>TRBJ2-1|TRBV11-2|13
ASSLLRGAYNEQF
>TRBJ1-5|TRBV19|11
ASSTGSSQPQH
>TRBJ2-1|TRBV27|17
ASAPLGLAGPSSYNEQF
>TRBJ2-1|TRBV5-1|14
ASSLLAGAVVNEQF
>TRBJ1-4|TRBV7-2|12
ASSFDRANEKLF
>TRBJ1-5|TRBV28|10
ASSSPPQPQH
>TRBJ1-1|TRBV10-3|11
ATHPHMNTEAF
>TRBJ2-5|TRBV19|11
ASSTSTGETQY
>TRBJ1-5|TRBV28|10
ASGSGAQPQH
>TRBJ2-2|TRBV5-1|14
ASSLALQRRAGELF
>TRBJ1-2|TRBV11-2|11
ASSLGGDGGYT
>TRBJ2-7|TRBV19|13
ASSIVNSPGYEQY
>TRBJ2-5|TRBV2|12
ASTETRLGETQY
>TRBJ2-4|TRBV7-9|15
ASSLRVRGASKNIQY
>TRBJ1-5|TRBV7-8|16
ASSLEAGFWVGNQPQH
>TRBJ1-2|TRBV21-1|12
ASSKTGFRHDYT
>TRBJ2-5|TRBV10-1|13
ASSESIRGRETQY
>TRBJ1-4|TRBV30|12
ACQAGQTNEKLF
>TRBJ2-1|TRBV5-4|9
AGRSYNEQF
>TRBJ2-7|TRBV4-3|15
ASSQDLGLAGGYEQY
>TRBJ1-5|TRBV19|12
ASSISREGQPQH
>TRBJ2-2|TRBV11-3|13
ASERLGTNTGELF
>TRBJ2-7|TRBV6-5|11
ASSSGQGYEQY
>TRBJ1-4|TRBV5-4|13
ASSSGRSRGEKLF